Listed here are 14 T cell receptor beta chains from one sample, sequenced in a study of CXCR3-negative and CXCR3-positive naive CD8 T cells. 5' RACE with UMI labels generated the TRB cDNA libraries. TCRdb reanalyzed the 5' RACE reads and collapses them to one entry per CDR3 protein, without DNA. The sample has some 130,000 distinct CDR3 sequences. The sample consisted of naive CXCR3- CD8+ T cells from blood. The subset is: CD45RO-CCR7+CD27+CD95- naive CD8+ T cells lacking CXCR3 (TNR3-). The receptors here all came from a human donor in good health. Some clones in this sample may be carry-over from other donors' samples.

The genes are TRBV7-9 and TRBJ2-5; TCRdb returns TRBD1, unconfirmable since there is no DNA. CDR3 length: 16 residues. The germline gives CDR1 SEHNR, CDR2 FQNEAQ (reference sequence). The CDR3: CASSPQMGQGVQTQYF. The variable domain in full, with the rest retrieved from reference TRBV7-9 and TRBJ2-5, is DTGVSQNPRHKITKRGQNVTFRCDPISEHNRLYWYRQTLGQGPEFLTYFQNEAQLEKSRLLSDRFSAERPKGSFSTLEIQRTEQGDSAMYLCASSPQMGQGVQTQYFGPGTRLLVL.

V usage is TRBV20-1 and J usage is TRBJ2-1; no DNA is available, so the TRBD2 call from TCRdb remains unchecked. The CDR3 totals 15 residues. The germline V gene has CDR1 DFQATT and CDR2 SNEGSKA (reference sequence). The CDR3 loop is CSAKQREVPYNEQFF.

The chain links TRBV5-5 to TRBJ1-1; the TCRdb D gene call, TRBD1, has no DNA to confirm it. Germline V gene data show CDR1 as SGHKS and CDR2 as YYEKEE (reference sequence). CDR3 length: 15 residues. CDR3 amino acids: CASNLLRRGDTEAFF.

The V gene is TRBV29-1, the J gene TRBJ2-7; TCRdb's D call, TRBD1, is unchecked because there is no DNA. The CDR3 has 12 residues. From germline, CDR1 is SQVTM and CDR2 ANQGSEA. The CDR3 sequence is CSVRQGTYEQYF.

CDR3: CASSEYGSADTQYF. The chain recombines TRBV25-1 with TRBJ2-3. Germline V gives CDR1 MGHDK, CDR2 SYGVNS. CDR3 length equals 14 residues.

The chain recombines TRBV6-5 with TRBJ2-2; TCRdb designates TRBD2, a call that cannot be tested without DNA. The CDR3 runs 17 residues. Germline V lookup: CDR1 MNHEY, CDR2 SVGAGI. CDR3 amino acids: CASSSPGLGVNTGELFF.

The chain is built from TRBV4-3 and TRBJ2-1. The length of the CDR3 is 14 residues. The V gene's germline CDR1 is LGHNA and CDR2 YSLEER. CDR3 sequence: CASSLSDTYNEQFF.

This chain links TRBV6-6 with TRBJ1-1; TCRdb names TRBD1, which stays unverified in the absence of DNA. The germline V gene encodes CDR1 MNHNY and CDR2 SVGAGI (reference sequence). The CDR3 is 16 amino acids. CDR3 sequence: CASSNTYRGPNTEAFF.

This chain joins TRBV28 and TRBJ2-3; checking the TCRdb D call of TRBD2 is not possible without DNA. Germline loops: CDR1 MDHEN, CDR2 SYDVKM. The CDR3 extends over 15 amino acids. This chain's CDR3 is CASRPLWELADTQYF.

V and J are TRBV5-4 and TRBJ2-2; the TCRdb call, TRBD2, lacks DNA for checking. Germline values: CDR1 SGHNT, CDR2 YYREEE (reference sequence). The CDR3 sequence is 16 residues long. CDR3 sequence reads: CASSFLLQEGTGELFF.

This chain connects TRBV12-3 or TRBV12-4 to TRBJ2-7; TCRdb designates TRBD2, a call that cannot be tested without DNA. The CDR3 spans 14 residues. This CDR3 is CASRQRGTSYEQYF.

This CDR3 reads CASSEGSGYTF. The rearrangement uses TRBV6-4 and TRBJ1-2. Germline values: CDR1 MRHNA, CDR2 SNTAGT. The CDR3 is made up of 11 amino acids.

V and J are TRBV27 and TRBJ2-1. There are 16 residues in the CDR3. Per the germline V gene, CDR1 is MNHEY and CDR2 is SMNVEV (reference sequence). The CDR3 is CASSLYPGSSYNEQFF.

V is TRBV7-2 and J is TRBJ2-1; no DNA is available, so the TRBD2 call from TCRdb remains unchecked. CDR1 is SGHTA and CDR2 is FQGNSA in the germline V gene. The CDR3 length is 13 residues. CDR3 residues: CASSSSRDDEQFF.